The 5 T cell receptor beta chains in this list originate from one sample, sequenced in a study of regulatory T cells in long-lasting Graves disease. Construction of the TCR beta libraries employed iRepertoire HTBI primers in conjunction with Arm-PCR of CDR3 regions. TCRdb called the multiplex PCR reads again in MiXCR, with one record for every CDR3 protein. The sample records about 430,000 distinct CDR3 sequences, 20% to 25% being singletons. Time point meaning: persistent/refractory GD, antithyroid drugs over 5 years with positive TRAb. Scientists built the TCR library using RNA that was extracted from PBMCs. The sample consisted of peripheral blood mononuclear cells (PBMCs), taken when the disease was refractory, from a patient treated with antithyroid drugs. The origin of the receptors is a female donor with Graves disease.

This clonotype was detected many times. The chain combines TRBV12-3 or TRBV12-4 with TRBJ2-5; possible D gene TRBD2, 6 bases. The CDR3 covers 16 residues. V shed 5 bases and J shed 2 bases, with 18 bases lying between them. Here the CDR3 DNA reads TGTGCCAGCAGTCGTCCCTCGGGACTCCAACAAGAGACCCAGTACTTC. Amino acids: CASSRPSGLQQETQYF.

As for this clonotype: Germline is not matched at one junction end, which may reflect a read error. The chain uses TRBV28 and TRBJ2-1; the match to TRBD2 covers 7 bases. Germline values: CDR1 MDHEN, CDR2 SYDVKM. The length of the CDR3 is 14 residues. The CDR3 region is CASRVGGFHNGQFF. The CDR3 DNA sequence: TGTGCCAGCAGGGTGGGGGGGTTTCACAATGGGCAGTTCTTC.

This clonotype appeared many times. An end of the junction differs from the germline gene, which may be a read error. This chain links TRBV20-1 with TRBJ2-7; D gene unclear. CDR1 and CDR2 (germline): DFQATT, SNEGSKA (reference sequence). This CDR3 region has 11 residues. DNA of the CDR3: TGCAGTGCTAGAGATCCACCCCCCATAGGCTTC. It yields the protein CSARDPPPIGF.

This clonotype was counted a few times. The rearrangement joins TRBV7-2 to TRBJ1-2; D is uncertain. Trimming pared 1 base from V and 7 bases from J, leaving 22 bases between. The CDR3 is made up of 17 amino acids. Looked up from germline, CDR1 is SGHTA and CDR2 is FQGNSA. CDR3 protein: CASSLGSVEGISGGYTF. As DNA, the CDR3 is TGTGCCAGCAGCTTAGGCTCAGTCGAGGGTATCAGTGGTGGCTACACCTTC.

The chain uses TRBV7-2 and TRBJ2-5; 7 bases map to TRBD1. The germline CDR1 and CDR2 sequences are SGHTA and FQGNSA. Trimming at V came to 0 bases and at J to 0 bases, leaving 4 bases not matched to a gene. The CDR3 is 16 amino acids. Here the CDR3 reads CASSLALGQNQETQYF. DNA for the CDR3: TGTGCCAGCAGCTTAGCCTTGGGACAGAACCAAGAGACCCAGTACTTC.